The 19 T cell receptor beta chains given below trace back to one sample, sequenced in a study of OX40 agonist ivuxolimab in advanced cancers. Libraries came from the immunoSEQ multiplex PCR assay. TCRdb mirrors the immuneACCESS table, restricted to in-frame sequences. Some clones are absent from its copies; in checked studies, under half trace to an unresolved V gene, and the reason for the others is unknown. The sample records roughly 62,000 clones, less than 90% of which are singletons. The top ten hold approximately 4.5% of the sample. The material sequenced was CD4+ or CD8+ T cells sorted from blood, taken in a trial of the OX40 agonist ivuxolimab. The source of these receptors is an adult with an advanced solid tumor such as melanoma, head and neck, liver or kidney cancer.

The V call is TRBV28, the J call TRBJ2-7; 8 bases line up with TRBD2. The V gene end was trimmed by 8 bases and the J gene end by 0 bases; junction bases not matched to a gene: 3. In germline, CDR1 is MDHEN, CDR2 SYDVKM. The CDR3 has 13 residues. The CDR3 nucleotides read TGTGCCAGCCAGCGGGAGCTCTCCTACGAGCAGTACTTC. It specifies CASQRELSYEQYF. Drawing the rest from reference TRBV28 and TRBJ2-7, the complete variable domain is DVKVTQSSRYLVKRTGEKVFLECVQDMDHENMFWYRQDPGLGLRLIYFSYDVKMKEKGDIPEGYSVSREKKERFSLILESASTNQTSMYLCASQRELSYEQYFGPGTRLTVT.

This sequence joins TRBV7-9 and TRBJ1-1, with no clear D. Germline values: CDR1 SEHNR, CDR2 FQNEAQ (reference sequence). V was trimmed by 2 bases and J by 0 bases, leaving 1 base between them. CDR3 length: 12 amino acids. The CDR3 bases are TGTGCCAGCAGCTTAATGAACACTGAAGCTTTCTTT. Translated, it gives CASSLMNTEAFF. Supplemented by reference TRBV7-9 and TRBJ1-1, the full variable domain reads DTGVSQNPRHKITKRGQNVTFRCDPISEHNRLYWYRQTLGQGPEFLTYFQNEAQLEKSRLLSDRFSAERPKGSFSTLEIQRTEQGDSAMYLCASSLMNTEAFFGQGTRLTVV.

The rearrangement joins TRBV28 to TRBJ1-1; D is possibly TRBD1 (5 bases). The CDR3 is 11 residues long. Germline loops: CDR1 MDHEN, CDR2 SYDVKM. Deletions cut 8 bases from V and 4 bases from J, with 8 bases between. Written as DNA, the CDR3 is TGTGCCAGCCGACAGAGCACTGAAGCTTTCTTT. The encoded protein is CASRQSTEAFF. Drawing the rest from reference TRBV28 and TRBJ1-1, the complete variable domain is DVKVTQSSRYLVKRTGEKVFLECVQDMDHENMFWYRQDPGLGLRLIYFSYDVKMKEKGDIPEGYSVSREKKERFSLILESASTNQTSMYLCASRQSTEAFFGQGTRLTVV.

CDR3 coding DNA: TGTGCCAGCAGAGGGACAGCCGAGACCCAGTACTTC. It codes for CASRGTAETQYF. This chain uses TRBV6-6 with TRBJ2-5; 7 bases line up with TRBD1. The CDR3 contains 12 residues. CDR1 MNHNY and CDR2 SVGAGI come from the germline V gene (reference sequence). Losses at the gene ends were 6 bases for V and 5 bases for J; bases not matched to a gene: 3.

This chain connects TRBV28 to TRBJ1-1; D is unresolved. Trimming stripped 4 bases from V and 10 bases from J, with 16 bases between. This CDR3 is 13 amino acids long. In germline, CDR1 is MDHEN, CDR2 SYDVKM. CDR3 protein: CASSSVPGERAFF. In DNA form, the CDR3 reads TGTGCCAGCAGTTCCGTCCCGGGCGAGCGAGCTTTCTTT.

The V gene is TRBV30, the J gene TRBJ2-1, with D possibly matching TRBD1 (6 bases). CDR1 and CDR2 (germline): GTSNPN, SVGIG (reference sequence). The CDR3 extends over 15 amino acids. Trimming shortened V by 2 bases and J by 2 bases, and 13 bases separated the two germline ends. The CDR3 here is CAWSPGRGTYNEQFF. The CDR3 nucleotides are TGTGCCTGGAGTCCCGGCAGGGGTACCTACAATGAGCAGTTCTTC.

This clone was seen more than once but under ten times. The chain joins TRBV19 to TRBJ2-5; D is perhaps TRBD1 (6 bases). The CDR3 sequence is 13 residues long. The V gene lost 0 bases and the J gene lost 5 bases, with 7 bases spanning the gap. The V gene's germline CDR1 is LNHDA and CDR2 SQIVND (reference sequence). The CDR3 sequence is CASSIDRGETQYF. The CDR3, as DNA: TGTGCCAGTAGTATAGACAGGGGTGAGACCCAGTACTTC.

The rearrangement uses TRBV7-8 and TRBJ2-3, with 9 bases that match TRBD2. This CDR3 region has 16 residues. Germline-derived CDR1 and CDR2 are SGHVS and FQNEAQ. With V trimmed by 6 bases and J by 0 bases, 7 bases remained unmatched. CDR3 nucleotide sequence: TGTGCCAGCAGGCTAGCGGGACTTACTAGCACAGATACGCAGTATTTT. Translation: CASRLAGLTSTDTQYF.

The CDR3 DNA sequence: TGTGCCAGCAGCAAGGACAGAATTAGGACCGGGGAGCTGTTTTTT. Amino acids: CASSKDRIRTGELFF. The V and J genes are TRBV5-4 and TRBJ2-2, with a tentative D call TRBD1 (6 bases). Per the germline V gene, CDR1 is SGHNT and CDR2 is YYREEE (reference sequence). Trimming stripped 4 bases from V and 5 bases from J, with 15 bases between. The CDR3 covers 15 residues.

The chain employs TRBV28 and TRBJ2-3, with TRBD2 matching 14 bases. The V gene's germline CDR1 is MDHEN and CDR2 SYDVKM. J gave up 5 bases and V 0 bases, and 7 bases lay outside the gene matches. The CDR3 runs 18 residues. This chain's CDR3 is CASSLWGLTSGGVDTQYF. The CDR3 nucleotides are TGTGCCAGCAGTTTATGGGGACTGACTAGCGGGGGGGTAGATACGCAGTATTTT. The whole variable domain, filled in from reference TRBV28 and TRBJ2-3, reads DVKVTQSSRYLVKRTGEKVFLECVQDMDHENMFWYRQDPGLGLRLIYFSYDVKMKEKGDIPEGYSVSREKKERFSLILESASTNQTSMYLCASSLWGLTSGGVDTQYFGPGTRLTVL.

This clone has only one observation. This rearrangement joins TRBV19 to TRBJ1-1, with 7 bases that match TRBD1. The CDR3 sequence is 14 residues long. CDR1 is LNHDA and CDR2 is SQIVND in the germline V gene (reference sequence). V trimming: 4 bases; J trimming: 2 bases; junction bases outside the gene matches: 4. The CDR3 sequence: CASSTRTGNTEAFF. In nucleotides, the CDR3 is TGTGCCAGTAGTACCCGGACAGGAAACACTGAAGCTTTCTTT.

The genes are TRBV6-1 and TRBJ1-4; D is unresolved. The CDR3 consists of 15 residues. V lost 4 bases to trimming and J lost 5 bases, with 14 bases between them. Germline lookup yields CDR1 MNHNS and CDR2 SASEGT. CDR3 bases: TGTGCCAGCAGTGCCGGGGAGTATTACAATGAAAAACTGTTTTTT. It is translated as CASSAGEYYNEKLFF.

The genes are TRBV2 and TRBJ2-1, with unresolved D. The germline CDR1 and CDR2 sequences are SNHLY and FYNNEI. This CDR3 is 13 amino acids long. The V and J ends lost 7 bases and 2 bases respectively, with 9 bases between them. CDR3 residues: CASIPNTYNEQFF. The CDR3 DNA reads as TGTGCCAGCATCCCGAACACCTACAATGAGCAGTTCTTC. The whole variable domain, filled in from reference TRBV2 and TRBJ2-1, reads EPEVTQTPSHQVTQMGQEVILRCVPISNHLYFYWYRQILGQKVEFLVSFYNNEISEKSEIFDDQFSVERPDGSNFTLKIRSTKLEDSAMYFCASIPNTYNEQFFGPGTRLTVL.

The rearrangement uses TRBV28 and TRBJ1-1; D possibly corresponds to TRBD1 (6 bases). Germline CDR1 reads MDHEN; CDR2 reads SYDVKM. This CDR3 region has 14 residues. Trimming pared 7 bases from V and 6 bases from J, leaving 18 bases between. In nucleotides, the CDR3 is TGTGCCAGCACCGAACCCCAGCGGGGGCCTGAAGCTTTCTTT. Protein: CASTEPQRGPEAFF. The variable domain in full, with the rest retrieved from reference TRBV28 and TRBJ1-1, is DVKVTQSSRYLVKRTGEKVFLECVQDMDHENMFWYRQDPGLGLRLIYFSYDVKMKEKGDIPEGYSVSREKKERFSLILESASTNQTSMYLCASTEPQRGPEAFFGQGTRLTVV.

The rearrangement links TRBV10-3 to TRBJ2-2, with a tentative D call TRBD2 (7 bases). The CDR3 contains 15 residues. CDR1 is ENHRY and CDR2 is SYGVKD in the germline V gene. The V gene lost 7 bases and the J gene lost 3 bases, with 15 bases spanning the gap. CDR3 region: CAIKKRDKDTGELFF. The CDR3 coding sequence is TGTGCCATCAAGAAGCGGGACAAGGACACCGGGGAGCTGTTTTTT.

The chain carries TRBV2 and TRBJ2-5; D gene unclear. V was clipped by 2 bases and J by 5 bases, with 9 bases between them. Germline CDR1 is SNHLY and CDR2 is FYNNEI. This CDR3 has 13 amino acids. CDR3 amino acids: CASSEPHGETQYF. In DNA, the CDR3 is TGTGCCAGCAGTGAACCCCACGGGGAGACCCAGTACTTC.

The J gene is TRBJ2-3, the V gene TRBV5-1, with 7 nucleotides matching TRBD2. The germline gives CDR1 SGHRS, CDR2 YFSETQ. The CDR3 sequence is 16 residues long. V was pared by 4 bases and J by 1 base, with 9 bases of the junction left unmatched. The CDR3 protein is CASSLRGLEGTDTQYF. CDR3 in DNA: TGCGCCAGCAGCCTTAGAGGACTAGAGGGCACAGATACGCAGTATTTT. The full variable domain, completed using reference TRBV5-1 and TRBJ2-3, is KAGVTQTPRYLIKTRGQQVTLSCSPISGHRSVSWYQQTPGQGLQFLFEYFSETQRNKGNFPGRFSGRQFSNSRSEMNVSTLELGDSALYLCASSLRGLEGTDTQYFGPGTRLTVL.

This clone has more than one count but fewer than ten. The chain has TRBV4-2 and TRBJ2-5; unclear D gene. V gave up 0 bases and J gave up 5 bases, with 7 bases separating them. CDR1 is LGHNA, CDR2 YNFKEQ, per germline. The CDR3 runs to 13 residues. The CDR3 is CASSQEALETQYF. The CDR3 nucleotides read TGTGCCAGCAGCCAAGAAGCTTTGGAGACCCAGTACTTC.

This chain uses TRBV5-4 with TRBJ2-3; D might be TRBD2 (5 bases). The CDR3 extends over 15 amino acids. CDR1 SGHNT and CDR2 YYREEE come from the germline V gene (reference sequence). V shed 3 bases and J shed 1 base, with 12 bases lying between them. The CDR3 loop reads CASSSRTGGTDTQYF. DNA of the CDR3: TGTGCCAGCAGCTCAAGGACCGGGGGCACAGATACGCAGTATTTT. The whole variable domain, remainder taken from reference TRBV5-4 and TRBJ2-3, is ETGVTQSPTHLIKTRGQQVTLRCSSQSGHNTVSWYQQALGQGPQFIFQYYREEENGRGNFPPRFSGLQFPNYSSELNVNALELDDSALYLCASSSRTGGTDTQYFGPGTRLTVL.